This T cell receptor (beta chain) was documented in a study of early T cells in non-severe SARS-CoV-2 infection. Study details: Investigators sequenced bulk RNA drawn from unsorted whole blood, and chains remained unpaired.

On this clonotype itself: Its target is unknown.

The J segment lost 7 bases and the V segment lost 6 bases, leaving 13 bases of the junction unmatched. The CDR3 sequence is 16 residues long. Study findings and constraints: VDJdb-based matching was biased toward anti-spike CD8 responses and missed private and CD4 specificities.

Unique molecular identifiers tagged individual cDNA molecules. TCRdb itself ran the 5' RACE reads through MiXCR, one entry per CDR3 protein. The sample holds about 110,000 distinct CDR3 sequences, about 12% seen once. The clonotype was recovered from an adult who was a healthcare worker with PCR-confirmed SARS-CoV-2 infection or an uninfected control (not recorded which). The sequenced sample was whole blood. V usage is TRBV12-3 or TRBV12-4 and J usage is TRBJ2-1, with TRBD2 matching over 9 bases. The CDR3, as DNA: TGTGCCAGCAGACCTGTAGCGGGGGCCTGGCTTAATGAGCAGTTCTTC. Residues: CASRPVAGAWLNEQFF.